Given below is one TCR beta chain in context. This CDR3 comprises 14 residues. Germline assignment: CDR1 KGHSH and CDR2 LQKENI. V was clipped by 3 bases and J by 1 base, with 6 bases between them. The data stem from a study of monozygotic twins with cystic fibrosis. Only in-frame clones appear in the TCRdb table, and some are missing; sequencing was by immunoSEQ multiplex PCR. Of 34,000 or so clones in the sample, under 95% are singletons; the top ten hold roughly 0.85%. The sample consisted of blood. The sequence was obtained from a girl aged 2-15 years with cystic fibrosis. This chain connects TRBV18 to TRBJ2-2, with D perhaps matching TRBD1 (6 bases). Written as DNA, the CDR3 is TGTGCCAGCTCACCGGACAGGAACACCGGGGAGCTGTTTTTT. This codes for CASSPDRNTGELFF.